The clone carrying this TCR beta chain was detected a few times. Its specificity is not known. From germline, CDR1 is ENHRY and CDR2 SYGVKD. V trimming: 6 bases; J trimming: 4 bases; junction bases outside the gene matches: 12. The CDR3 consists of 17 residues. This entry belongs to a study of T-cell reconstitution after alpha-beta-depleted transplantation in children. Library preparation (for TCRbeta) was performed with unique molecular identifiers. MiXCR was run by TCRdb on the PCR reads, yielding one entry per CDR3 protein. The profile shows some 830,000 distinct CDR3 sequences, less than 20% of them singletons. Study-wide results and limits: Day-60 TCRbeta diversity that was high in some patients was derived from surviving recipient T cells and thymic progenitors.

This clonotype was obtained from a male patient under 18 who had a stem cell transplant for acute lymphoblastic leukemia, so the T cells may come from the graft donor. The chain is built from TRBV10-3 and TRBJ2-2; TRBD2 matches 9 bases. Sequences were derived from PBMCs, mostly from graft donor cells, sampled 360 days after TCRalphabeta/CD19-depleted stem cell transplant. The CDR3 DNA follows: TGTGCCATCAGACTACCTAATAGCGGGAGTTCCACCGGGGAGCTGTTTTTT. Residues: CAIRLPNSGSSTGELFF.